Listed below are T cell receptor beta chains from one sample, sequenced in a study of blood T cell repertoires in COVID-19. Assay used: immunoSEQ multiplex PCR; TCRdb lists only in-frame clones, some missing. The table records under 150,000 clones, around 87% of them present only once. The specimen sequenced was peripheral blood. The origin of the receptors is a man aged 50 or older with active COVID-19. CDR3s include the opening cysteine and the closing phenylalanine or tryptophan. D genes are given only for firm matches. Part of the rows lack a size; the others show once, few, many or a class for expanded clones.

cdr3_aa: CASSPSSVGSQHF
cdr3_nt: TGTGCCAGCAGCCCCAGCTCCGTCGGGTCCCAGCATTTT
j_call: TRBJ1-5
clone_size: NA
d_call: NA
v_call: TRBV11-2

cdr3_aa: CATAAGRGEKLFF
cdr3_nt: TGTGCCACCGCAGCGGGCCGGGGCGAAAAACTGTTTTTT
j_call: TRBJ1-4
clone_size: NA
d_call: NA
v_call: TRBV15

cdr3_aa: CASSGRGGANEQFF
cdr3_nt: TGCGCCAGCAGCGGGAGGGGTGGAGCGAATGAGCAGTTCTTC
j_call: TRBJ2-1
clone_size: NA
d_call: TRBD2
v_call: TRBV10-1

cdr3_aa: CASNDQGNGYTF
cdr3_nt: TGTGCCAGCAACGACCAGGGTAATGGCTACACCTTC
j_call: TRBJ1-2
clone_size: once
d_call: NA
v_call: TRBV9

cdr3_aa: CASSMASGGAYYNEQFF
cdr3_nt: TGTGCCAGTAGTATGGCTAGCGGGGGGGCATACTACAATGAGCAGTTCTTC
j_call: TRBJ2-1
clone_size: NA
d_call: TRBD2
v_call: TRBV19

cdr3_aa: CASSDRGSGNTEAFF
cdr3_nt: TGCGCCAGCAGCGACCGCGGTTCCGGAAACACTGAAGCTTTCTTT
j_call: TRBJ1-1
clone_size: few
d_call: NA
v_call: TRBV5-1

cdr3_aa: CASTYRDKYEQYF
cdr3_nt: TGTGCCAGCACTTACCGGGACAAATACGAGCAGTACTTC
j_call: TRBJ2-7
clone_size: NA
d_call: NA
v_call: TRBV12-3/TRBV12-4

cdr3_aa: CASSQGTSGARNTGELFF
cdr3_nt: TGTGCCAGCAGCCAAGGGACTAGCGGGGCTCGGAACACCGGGGAGCTGTTTTTT
j_call: TRBJ2-2
clone_size: once
d_call: TRBD2
v_call: TRBV14

cdr3_aa: CASSLGWLAGYEQYF
cdr3_nt: TGTGCCAGCAGCTTAGGATGGCTAGCGGGATACGAGCAGTACTTC
j_call: TRBJ2-7
clone_size: once
d_call: TRBD2
v_call: TRBV7-8

cdr3_aa: CASSLNSGLETQYF
cdr3_nt: TGCGCCAGCAGCTTGAATTCAGGGCTGGAGACCCAGTACTTC
j_call: TRBJ2-5
clone_size: NA
d_call: NA
v_call: TRBV5-1

cdr3_aa: CASSLIRDSYTF
cdr3_nt: TGTGCCAGCAGCCTAATAAGAGATAGCTACACCTTC
j_call: TRBJ1-2
clone_size: NA
d_call: NA
v_call: TRBV7-8

cdr3_aa: CASSDRSSGFHTQYF
cdr3_nt: TGCGCCAGCAGTGACCGGTCTAGTGGTTTCCATACGCAGTATTTT
j_call: TRBJ2-3
clone_size: NA
d_call: NA
v_call: TRBV10-1

cdr3_aa: CAISVGGPNTEAFF
cdr3_nt: TGTGCCATCAGTGTGGGGGGACCGAACACTGAAGCTTTCTTT
j_call: TRBJ1-1
clone_size: NA
d_call: NA
v_call: TRBV10-3

cdr3_aa: CASSQGGTGGDYGYTF
cdr3_nt: TGCGCCAGCAGCCAGGGAGGGACAGGGGGCGACTATGGCTACACCTTC
j_call: TRBJ1-2
clone_size: NA
d_call: TRBD1
v_call: TRBV4-1

cdr3_aa: CASSEWEGYEQYF
cdr3_nt: TGTGCCAGCAGTGAATGGGAGGGCTACGAGCAGTACTTC
j_call: TRBJ2-7
clone_size: NA
d_call: TRBD2
v_call: TRBV2

cdr3_aa: CAWSLQGNEQFF
cdr3_nt: TGTGCCTGGAGCCTACAGGGCAATGAGCAGTTCTTC
j_call: TRBJ2-1
clone_size: NA
d_call: NA
v_call: TRBV30

cdr3_aa: CASSAAASSYEQYF
cdr3_nt: TGTGCCAGCAGTGCCGCGGCAAGCTCCTACGAGCAGTACTTC
j_call: TRBJ2-7
clone_size: NA
d_call: NA
v_call: TRBV7-2

cdr3_aa: CASRGTGSYEQYF
cdr3_nt: TGCGCCAGCAGAGGGACAGGGAGCTACGAGCAGTACTTC
j_call: TRBJ2-7
clone_size: NA
d_call: TRBD1
v_call: TRBV4-1

cdr3_aa: CASSNGTGGMNTEAFF
cdr3_nt: TGTGCCAGCAGCAACGGGACAGGTGGAATGAACACTGAAGCTTTCTTT
j_call: TRBJ1-1
clone_size: NA
d_call: NA
v_call: TRBV21-1

cdr3_aa: CASSLVHYREANQPQHF
cdr3_nt: TGTGCCAGCAGCTTAGTCCATTACCGGGAAGCCAATCAGCCCCAGCATTTT
j_call: TRBJ1-5
clone_size: few
d_call: NA
v_call: TRBV7-2

cdr3_aa: CASSHSTGGVEAFF
cdr3_nt: TGCGCCAGCAGCCATTCGACAGGGGGCGTTGAAGCTTTCTTT
j_call: TRBJ1-1
clone_size: NA
d_call: TRBD1
v_call: TRBV4-1

cdr3_aa: CASSIRQRRDSPLHF
cdr3_nt: TGTGCCAGCAGCATACGACAGCGTCGGGATTCACCCCTCCACTTT
j_call: TRBJ1-6
clone_size: few
d_call: NA
v_call: TRBV7-2

cdr3_aa: CASSLGLFYNEQFF
cdr3_nt: TGCGCCAGCAGCTTGGGACTGTTTTACAATGAGCAGTTCTTC
j_call: TRBJ2-1
clone_size: NA
d_call: NA
v_call: TRBV5-1

cdr3_aa: CASSERGGAYNSPLHF
cdr3_nt: TGTGCCAGCAGTGAAAGGGGGGGTGCCTATAATTCACCCCTCCACTTT
j_call: TRBJ1-6
clone_size: NA
d_call: NA
v_call: TRBV6-1

cdr3_aa: CASSREGVNSPLHF
cdr3_nt: TGTGCCAGCTCACGAGAAGGGGTAAATTCACCCCTCCACTTT
j_call: TRBJ1-6
clone_size: NA
d_call: NA
v_call: TRBV18

cdr3_aa: CASSRPLNNEKLFF
cdr3_nt: TGTGCCAGTAGTAGGCCCCTCAATAATGAAAAACTGTTTTTT
j_call: TRBJ1-4
clone_size: once
d_call: NA
v_call: TRBV19

cdr3_aa: CASSKTRQASSYNEQFF
cdr3_nt: TGTGCCAGCAGCAAAACCCGACAGGCAAGCTCCTACAATGAGCAGTTCTTC
j_call: TRBJ2-1
clone_size: NA
d_call: NA
v_call: TRBV7-3

cdr3_aa: CASSFGGRNTEAFF
cdr3_nt: TGTGCCAGCAGCTTTGGAGGGAGGAACACTGAAGCTTTCTTT
j_call: TRBJ1-1
clone_size: NA
d_call: NA
v_call: TRBV5-6

cdr3_aa: CASSTGQVEQDEQFF
cdr3_nt: TGTGCCAGTAGTACTGGACAGGTAGAGCAGGATGAGCAGTTCTTC
j_call: TRBJ2-1
clone_size: NA
d_call: TRBD1
v_call: TRBV19

cdr3_aa: CSALGVQETQYF
cdr3_nt: TGCAGCGCACTGGGAGTTCAAGAGACCCAGTACTTC
j_call: TRBJ2-5
clone_size: NA
d_call: NA
v_call: TRBV29-1

cdr3_aa: CASSVAGTSGGELFF
cdr3_nt: TGTGCCAGCAGCGTAGCCGGGACTAGCGGGGGGGAGCTGTTTTTT
j_call: TRBJ2-2
clone_size: NA
d_call: TRBD2
v_call: TRBV9

cdr3_aa: CASGLTGTLHAQYF
cdr3_nt: TGTGCTAGTGGTTTGACCGGGACTCTCCATGCGCAGTATTTT
j_call: TRBJ2-3
clone_size: NA
d_call: NA
v_call: TRBV12-5

cdr3_aa: CAISVQGAAGNTIYF
cdr3_nt: TGTGCCATCAGTGTGCAGGGGGCGGCTGGAAACACCATATATTTT
j_call: TRBJ1-3
clone_size: few
d_call: TRBD1
v_call: TRBV10-3

cdr3_aa: CASSVGLTGELFF
cdr3_nt: TGTGCCAGCAGTGTGGGACTAACCGGGGAGCTGTTTTTT
j_call: TRBJ2-2
clone_size: NA
d_call: TRBD2
v_call: TRBV6-4

cdr3_aa: CASSSFPRGGLGNEQFF
cdr3_nt: TGTGCCAGCAGCTCCTTTCCGCGGGGGGGCCTTGGCAATGAGCAGTTCTTC
j_call: TRBJ2-1
clone_size: NA
d_call: TRBD2
v_call: TRBV7-6

cdr3_aa: CASSLPAISPYF
cdr3_nt: TGTGCCAGCAGCCTACCAGCGATCTCTCCGTACTTC
j_call: TRBJ2-5
clone_size: NA
d_call: NA
v_call: TRBV5-5

cdr3_aa: CASSPWTDFYEQYF
cdr3_nt: TGTGCCAGCAGCCCCTGGACAGATTTCTACGAGCAGTACTTC
j_call: TRBJ2-7
clone_size: few
d_call: NA
v_call: TRBV7-9

cdr3_aa: CASSLGGFYNEQFF
cdr3_nt: TGTGCCAGCAGCTTAGGAGGATTCTACAATGAGCAGTTCTTC
j_call: TRBJ2-1
clone_size: NA
d_call: NA
v_call: TRBV7-9

cdr3_aa: CAWSPTGGPIGELFF
cdr3_nt: TGTGCCTGGAGTCCCACGGGGGGGCCGATCGGGGAGCTGTTTTTT
j_call: TRBJ2-2
clone_size: few
d_call: TRBD2
v_call: TRBV30

cdr3_aa: CASSLGGDRNSYGYTF
cdr3_nt: TGTGCCAGCAGCTTAGGGGGGGACAGAAATTCCTATGGCTACACCTTC
j_call: TRBJ1-2
clone_size: NA
d_call: TRBD1
v_call: TRBV7-2

cdr3_aa: CASSPDRERGIQYF
cdr3_nt: TGCGCCAGCAGCCCGGACAGGGAAAGGGGCATTCAGTACTTC
j_call: TRBJ2-4
clone_size: once
d_call: TRBD1
v_call: TRBV5-1